Below, one T cell receptor (beta chain) is given with its context. Its antigen is undetermined. This sample was included in a study of T cell responses to AZD1222 COVID-19 vaccine. Broader study findings: Just a handful of AZD1222 recipients were seropositive at baseline. Targets within unmutated variant regions were reportedly found for nearly half of spike-specific TCRs.

TCRdb's table, derived via immunoSEQ multiplex PCR, lists solely in-frame clones and lacks some. The sample holds 150,000 to 200,000 clones; just over 90% are singletons and the top ten take 4.4%. This TCR derives from an adult in good health. This specimen consisted of peripheral blood, obtained on day 0 of MenACWY control vaccination.

Here the CDR3 DNA reads TGTGCCAGCAGCCCACACGTGTGGGGGTATGAGCAGTTCTTC. Amino acid sequence: CASSPHVWGYEQFF. This sequence joins TRBV9 and TRBJ2-1; possibly TRBD1 or TRBD2 for D (5 bases each). V shed 4 bases and J shed 8 bases, with 16 bases lying between them. The CDR3 is 14 residues long. The germline gives CDR1 SGDLS, CDR2 YYNGEE.